The 13 T cell receptor beta chains below all came from one sample that was sequenced in a study of T-cell memory formation after mild COVID-19. TCRdb reprocessed the 5' RACE reads with MiXCR, giving one entry per CDR3 protein. Of 260,000 or so distinct CDR3 sequences listed, 16% are singletons. Sequenced: PBMCs or a T cell subset sorted from them (not recorded which). The receptors derive from a young man who had mild COVID-19 (a few samples of this study predate the infection). Cell type and time point are not known.

The chain links TRBV29-1 to TRBJ1-2; perhaps TRBD1 as D (5 bases). Germline CDR1 and CDR2: SQVTM and ANQGSEA. Trimming removed 0 bases at V and 5 bases at J, with 10 bases between. The CDR3 is 13 residues long. The CDR3: CSVEDPTAYGYTF. CDR3 DNA: TGCAGCGTTGAAGATCCGACAGCTTATGGCTACACCTTC.

This clonotype was picked up many times. The V call is TRBV29-1, the J call TRBJ2-7, with a weak D call TRBD2 (7 bases). CDR1 and CDR2 from the germline V gene are SQVTM and ANQGSEA. Trimming cost V 4 bases and J 2 bases, with 12 bases left between them. The CDR3 totals 13 residues. CDR3 amino acids: CSVVGGHTYEQYF. The CDR3 DNA reads TGCAGCGTTGTGGGGGGGCATACCTACGAGCAGTACTTC.

V and J are TRBV5-5 and TRBJ1-6; no clear D. Trimming cost V 0 bases and J 4 bases, with 5 bases left between them. The CDR3 spans 14 residues. CDR1 and CDR2 from the germline V gene are SGHKS and YYEKEE (reference sequence). DNA of the CDR3: TGTGCCAGCAGCTTGGCGGGATATAATTCACCCCTCCACTTT. Protein product: CASSLAGYNSPLHF.

The CDR3 sequence is CASSQEESLRTGEKLFF. The DNA for the CDR3 is TGCGCCAGCAGCCAAGAAGAATCCCTCCGGACAGGAGAAAAACTGTTTTTT. The V call is TRBV4-3, the J call TRBJ1-4; 7 nucleotides align to TRBD1. V shed 0 bases and J 8 bases; nucleotides not matched to a gene: 12. Germline loops: CDR1 LGHNA, CDR2 YSLEER. The CDR3 sequence is 17 residues long.

There are many counts of this clonotype. The V gene is TRBV4-1, the J gene TRBJ2-5; D is perhaps TRBD2 (6 bases). CDR1 and CDR2 from the germline V gene are MGHRA and YSYEKL. CDR3 length: 15 amino acids. The V end was cut by 4 bases, the J end by 3 bases, with 15 bases between. The CDR3 bases are TGCGCCAGCAGCCGAGAGGGGACTGGAAAAGAGACCCAGTACTTC. It translates to CASSREGTGKETQYF.

This clonotype was picked up many times. This chain links TRBV3-1 with TRBJ1-2; D remains ambiguous. The V gene's germline CDR1 is LGHDT and CDR2 YNNKEL (reference sequence). V lost 4 bases and J 5 bases, leaving 11 bases between the germline ends. This CDR3 has 13 residues. For the CDR3, the DNA is TGTGCCAGCAGCCGCGGAACGGATTATGGCTACACCTTC. Amino acid sequence: CASSRGTDYGYTF.

The chain combines TRBV6-5 with TRBJ1-1; D is perhaps TRBD1 (5 bases). The V gene lost 2 bases and the J gene lost 0 bases, with 16 bases spanning the gap. Germline V gene data show CDR1 as MNHEY and CDR2 as SVGAGI. The CDR3 has 17 residues. CDR3 in DNA: TGTGCCAGCAGTTACGGGGCGCCTCTGGGTATGAACACTGAAGCTTTCTTT. Amino acid sequence: CASSYGAPLGMNTEAFF.

V usage is TRBV6-5 and J usage is TRBJ1-6; D not certain. The CDR3 is 13 amino acids. Looked up from germline, CDR1 is MNHEY and CDR2 is SVGAGI. V gave up 8 bases and J gave up 8 bases, with 13 bases separating them. CDR3 region: CASGINLDSPLHF. The CDR3 nucleotides read TGTGCCAGCGGCATTAACCTGGATTCACCCCTCCACTTT.

The chain couples TRBV12-5 to TRBJ2-5; unclear D gene. There are 13 residues in the CDR3. V gave up 5 bases and J gave up 7 bases, with 14 bases separating them. CDR1 and CDR2 (germline): LGHNT, FRNRAP. Here the CDR3 DNA reads TGTGCTAGTGGTGGGGTCGGTTTACCGACCCAGTACTTC. It is translated as CASGGVGLPTQYF.

The sample holds a few counts of this clonotype. The rearrangement uses TRBV6-5 and TRBJ2-5; TRBD1 is a possible D gene (5 bases). Looked up from germline, CDR1 is MNHEY and CDR2 is SVGAGI. V lost 6 bases, J lost 0 bases, and 23 bases lay in between. CDR3 size: 18 residues. As DNA, the CDR3 is TGTGCCAGCAGCCCTCAACCCAAGGACATTTGGTACCAAGAGACCCAGTACTTC. Residues: CASSPQPKDIWYQETQYF.

In this sample, this clonotype turned up a few times. V and J are TRBV7-2 and TRBJ2-2; D gene unclear. Trimming removed 1 base at V and 2 bases at J, with 11 bases between. CDR3 length equals 16 residues. CDR1 is SGHTA and CDR2 is FQGNSA in the germline V gene. This chain's CDR3 is CASSLVVGLNTGELFF. In nucleotides, the CDR3 is TGTGCCAGCAGCTTAGTTGTTGGTCTAAACACCGGGGAGCTGTTTTTT. Full variable domain (outside the CDR3, taken from reference TRBV7-2 and TRBJ2-2): GAGVSQSPSNKVTEKGKDVELRCDPISGHTALYWYRQSLGQGLEFLIYFQGNSAPDKSGLPSDRFSAERTGGSVSTLTIQRTQQEDSAVYLCASSLVVGLNTGELFFGEGSRLTVL.

The rearrangement joins TRBV7-2 to TRBJ1-5; 7 positions match TRBD1. The germline gives CDR1 SGHTA, CDR2 FQGNSA. This CDR3 is built from 15 residues. V gave up 6 bases and J gave up 5 bases; unmatched junction bases: 10. The CDR3 sequence is CASSYRTGVDQPQHF. CDR3 sequence (DNA): TGTGCCAGCAGTTACCGTACAGGGGTGGATCAGCCCCAGCATTTT.

This chain's CDR3 is CASSQDSGGAYEQYF. Here the CDR3 DNA reads TGTGCCAGCAGCCAAGACAGCGGGGGGGCGTACGAGCAGTACTTC. The chain links TRBV4-2 to TRBJ2-7, with TRBD2 matching over 10 bases. The ends lost 0 bases at V and 4 bases at J; junction bases unmatched: 3. Germline V CDR1 and CDR2: LGHNA, YNFKEQ. The CDR3 has 15 residues.